Each of the 3 T cell receptor beta chains below was sequenced from the same sample in a study of CXCR3-negative and CXCR3-positive naive CD8 T cells. TRB cDNA was prepared as libraries by UMI-labeled 5' RACE. Following a re-call of the 5' RACE reads, TCRdb has one entry per CDR3 protein and lacks DNA. Listed are around 92,000 distinct CDR3 sequences; around 1.7% falls within the top ten. Specimen: naive CXCR3- CD8+ T cells from blood. As to subset: CD45RO-CCR7+CD27+CD95- naive CD8+ T cells lacking CXCR3 (TNR3-). The source is a human donor in good health. Some clones in this sample may be carry-over from other donors' samples.

This chain's CDR3 is CASSVLPQRGVSYNEQFF. This chain links TRBV6-1 with TRBJ2-1; TCRdb's D call of TRBD2 is untestable without DNA. This CDR3 region has 18 residues. Germline V lookup: CDR1 MNHNS, CDR2 SASEGT.

The chain uses TRBV4-2 and TRBJ1-5; TCRdb lists TRBD1, though no DNA is available to test this call. This CDR3 region has 15 residues. The germline CDR1 and CDR2 sequences are LGHNA and YNFKEQ. CDR3 region: CASSQDTGLGQPQHF.

The CDR3 loop is CASSYLYPSTDTQYF. The chain is built from TRBV6-5 and TRBJ2-3. Per germline, CDR1 MNHEY and CDR2 SVGAGI. The CDR3 sequence is 15 residues long.